The T cell receptor beta chain described here comes from a study of blood T cell repertoires in COVID-19. Whole-study context: Both acute and convalescent COVID-19 samples were obtained from the United States, Italy and Spain. Sources were T cells, B-cell-depleted T cells, or PBMCs; the material itself was cDNA or gDNA.

In the case of this clone: At one end, the junction sequence differs from germline, possibly due to a read error.

The CDR3 totals 15 residues. From germline, CDR1 is SGHTS and CDR2 YDEGEE. Original data processing: Amplification with reference gene primers provided the estimates of nucleated cell counts. Generated by immunoSEQ multiplex PCR, the TCRdb table keeps only in-frame clones and is missing some. The DNA gave D and trimming, while V, J and clone size come from that table. This sample yields 80,000 to 100,000 clones, of which approximately 80% are seen a single time; 11% belongs to the top ten. Sequences were obtained from peripheral blood. J is TRBJ1-5 and V is TRBV5-8, with TRBD1 as a possible D gene (6 bases). This receptor was obtained from a man between 65 and 85 years old with active or convalescent COVID-19. CDR3 sequence reads: CATSRRGPIGQPQHF. CDR3 nucleotides: TGTGCCACCAGCCGGCGGGGGCCCATTGGTCAGCCCCAGCATTTT.